Below, 20 T cell receptor beta chains from the same sample are listed, as sequenced in a study of T cell responses to AZD1222 COVID-19 vaccine. Profiling relied on immunoSEQ multiplex PCR, and the TCRdb table lists in-frame clones only, not all of them. Here the sample spans approximately 160,000 clones, under 95% being singletons. Sequences were derived from peripheral blood, sampled on day 0 of AZD1222 vaccination. The source of these receptors is an adult in good health.

The chain uses TRBV24-1 and TRBJ2-2, with 7 bases identical to TRBD1. Per germline, CDR1 KGHDR and CDR2 SFDVKD. J lost 4 bases, V lost 4 bases, and 14 bases had no gene match. This CDR3 has 18 amino acids. This CDR3 is CATSDLGDRVSSTGELFF. The CDR3 DNA sequence: TGTGCCACCAGTGACTTAGGAGACAGGGTGTCATCCACCGGGGAGCTGTTTTTT.

The rearrangement uses TRBV15 and TRBJ2-7; 12 nucleotides line up with TRBD1. V was clipped by 0 bases and J by 2 bases; unmatched bases: 5. The CDR3 loop spans 17 amino acids. CDR1 LNHNV and CDR2 YYDKDF come from the germline V gene (reference sequence). CDR3 protein: CATSRDRGTGGAYEQYF. Written as DNA, the CDR3 is TGTGCCACCAGCAGAGATCGTGGGACAGGGGGCGCCTACGAGCAGTACTTC.

The rearrangement joins TRBV9 to TRBJ2-5; no firm D call. CDR3 length equals 16 residues. Germline CDR1 is SGDLS and CDR2 is YYNGEE. V was trimmed by 0 bases and J by 5 bases, leaving 17 bases between them. The CDR3 protein is CASSVEAGDSLETQYF. In nucleotides, the CDR3 is TGTGCCAGCAGCGTAGAGGCCGGAGACTCGTTGGAGACCCAGTACTTC.

The J gene is TRBJ2-1, the V gene TRBV5-1; 9 nucleotides agree with TRBD2. V shed 4 bases and J 3 bases; nucleotides not matched to a gene: 2. The CDR3 runs to 14 residues. Germline V CDR1 and CDR2: SGHRS, YFSETQ. The CDR3 DNA reads TGCGCCAGCAGCCAGACTAGCGGCTACAATGAGCAGTTCTTC. Protein: CASSQTSGYNEQFF.

On this clone: This sample includes further DNA sequences coding for the same CDR3. The genes are TRBV18 and TRBJ1-1; D unclear. The CDR3 contains 14 residues. V was shortened by 2 bases and J by 1 base, with 8 bases between the two germline ends. CDR1 is KGHSH and CDR2 is LQKENI in the germline V gene. CDR3 region: CASSPAAKNTEAFF. The DNA for the CDR3 is TGTGCCAGCTCACCAGCAGCGAAGAACACTGAAGCTTTCTTT.

This rearrangement joins TRBV2 to TRBJ1-1; no firm D call. This CDR3 has 12 amino acids. Trimming removed 7 bases from V and 2 bases from J, with 8 bases in between. Germline loops: CDR1 SNHLY, CDR2 FYNNEI. CDR3 loop: CASIRSNTEAFF. DNA for the CDR3: TGTGCCAGCATCCGGAGTAACACTGAAGCTTTCTTT.

This clone was observed once. V is TRBV20-1 and J is TRBJ2-5; no clear D gene. Germline V gene sequence: CDR1 DFQATT, CDR2 SNEGSKA (reference sequence). Trimming pared 6 bases from V and 2 bases from J, leaving 4 bases between. The CDR3 runs 10 residues. The CDR3 coding sequence is TGCAGTGCCTATCAAGAGACCCAGTACTTC. This gives the protein CSAYQETQYF.

A single count supports this clone. This chain connects TRBV10-3 to TRBJ2-1; tentatively, D is TRBD2 (5 bases). CDR3 size: 15 residues. With 6 bases removed from V and 0 bases from J, the gap between germline ends came to 12 bases. CDR1 and CDR2 (germline): ENHRY, SYGVKD. The DNA for the CDR3 is TGTGCCATCAGGTCAGCGGTTAGCTCCTACAATGAGCAGTTCTTC. Amino acid sequence: CAIRSAVSSYNEQFF.

The rearrangement uses TRBV19 and TRBJ1-2, with a possible D match to TRBD1 (5 bases). This CDR3 has 14 amino acids. Between the trimmed V and J ends, which lost 3 bases and 2 bases, there was a span of 10 bases. In germline, CDR1 is LNHDA, CDR2 SQIVND (reference sequence). CDR3 sequence reads: CASSIGTTNYGYTF. The CDR3 region has the DNA TGTGCCAGTAGTATCGGGACTACCAACTATGGCTACACCTTC.

The gene calls are TRBV28 and TRBJ1-2; tentatively, D is TRBD1 (6 bases). The CDR3 runs 12 residues. Trimming took 7 bases from V and 8 from J, leaving 14 bases between them. Germline V gives CDR1 MDHEN, CDR2 SYDVKM. The CDR3 reads CASIGGPGGYTF. CDR3 sequence (DNA): TGTGCCAGCATCGGGGGGCCGGGAGGCTACACCTTC.

The chain couples TRBV11-2 to TRBJ1-4; no definite D call. CDR3 length equals 14 residues. V lost 3 bases and J lost 6, with 11 bases in between. Germline values: CDR1 SGHAT, CDR2 FQNNGV. The CDR3 region is CASSFIGLDEKLFF. The CDR3 nucleotides read TGTGCCAGCAGCTTTATAGGGCTAGATGAAAAACTGTTTTTT.

The chain uses TRBV28 and TRBJ1-1, with D maybe TRBD1 (6 bases). The germline CDR1 and CDR2 sequences are MDHEN and SYDVKM. Trimming left V 6 bases short and J 1 base short, with 15 bases between. The CDR3 extends over 15 amino acids. The CDR3 sequence is CASRPWGGGNTEAFF. CDR3 DNA: TGTGCCAGCAGACCCTGGGGGGGCGGGAACACTGAAGCTTTCTTT.

This sequence joins TRBV9 and TRBJ2-1; 11 bases map to TRBD2. CDR1 is SGDLS and CDR2 is YYNGEE in the germline V gene. The CDR3 covers 19 residues. Losses at the gene ends were 3 bases for V and 0 bases for J; bases not matched to a gene: 11. The CDR3 bases are TGTGCCAGCAGCGGCCCGGGGACTAGCGGACGGAGCTCCTACAATGAGCAGTTCTTC. Translation gives CASSGPGTSGRSSYNEQFF. The whole variable domain, remainder taken from reference TRBV9 and TRBJ2-1, is DSGVTQTPKHLITATGQRVTLRCSPRSGDLSVYWYQQSLDQGLQFLIQYYNGEERAKGNILERFSAQQFPDLHSELNLSSLELGDSALYFCASSGPGTSGRSSYNEQFFGPGTRLTVL.

The rearrangement links TRBV12-2 to TRBJ2-7. TRBV12-2 is described as a pseudogene. The CDR3 spans 15 residues. The CDR3, as DNA: TGTGCAAGTCGCTTAGCTGGGGTGGGGTCCTACGAGCAGTACTTC. This encodes CASRLAGVGSYEQYF.

J is TRBJ2-5 and V is TRBV6-2 or TRBV6-3; 12 bases are a match to TRBD2. This CDR3 region has 17 residues. Germline CDR1 reads MNHEY; CDR2 reads SVGEGT. The J segment lost 5 bases and the V segment lost 5 bases, leaving 12 bases of the junction unmatched. For the CDR3, the DNA is TGTGCCAGCAGTAGAAGACTAGCGGGAGTGTTCCTGGAGACCCAGTACTTC. It translates to CASSRRLAGVFLETQYF.

V and J are TRBV6-6 and TRBJ2-7; 10 nucleotides line up with TRBD1. V gave up 5 bases and J gave up 5 bases; unmatched junction bases: 6. This CDR3 is 14 amino acids long. CDR1 is MNHNY and CDR2 is SVGAGI in the germline V gene (reference sequence). The CDR3 loop is CASSPRDRGDEQYF. The CDR3, as DNA: TGTGCCAGCAGTCCCCGGGACAGGGGAGACGAGCAGTACTTC.

This chain joins TRBV18 and TRBJ1-3, with 9 positions matching TRBD1. The junction had 5 bases not matched to a gene; V was cut back by 1 base and J by 4 bases. Germline V CDR1 and CDR2: KGHSH, LQKENI. The length of the CDR3 is 16 residues. CDR3 in amino acids: CASSPLGQGSGNTIYF. The CDR3 nucleotides are TGTGCCAGCTCACCACTCGGACAGGGGTCCGGAAACACCATATATTTT.

This clone was counted a single time. The J gene is TRBJ2-7, the V gene TRBV19, with 9 bases matching TRBD1. The CDR3 extends over 15 amino acids. From germline, CDR1 is LNHDA and CDR2 SQIVND (reference sequence). The V gene end was trimmed by 3 bases and the J gene end by 0 bases; junction bases not matched to a gene: 3. The CDR3, as DNA: TGTGCCAGTAGTATGGGGACAGGGCCCTCCTACGAGCAGTACTTC. Translating gives CASSMGTGPSYEQYF.

The chain links TRBV3-1 (or the pseudogene TRBV3-2) to TRBJ2-7; the D gene is possibly TRBD2 (6 bases). Trimming cost V 0 bases and J 7 bases, with 7 bases left between them. Per the germline V gene, CDR1 is LGHDT and CDR2 is YNNKEL (reference sequence). The CDR3 loop spans 12 amino acids. The CDR3: CASSQDAGEQYF. The CDR3 DNA reads as TGTGCCAGCAGCCAAGATGCGGGAGAGCAGTACTTC.

This CDR3 reads CASKTPYGYTF. CDR3 sequence (DNA): TGTGCCAGCAAAACACCTTATGGCTACACCTTC. This chain uses TRBV6-5 with TRBJ1-2; D not resolved. Trimming took off 7 bases at V and 5 bases at J, with 8 bases between the two ends. The CDR3 is 11 amino acids. Per the germline V gene, CDR1 is MNHEY and CDR2 is SVGAGI.